Here is one T cell receptor (beta chain) with its context. This clonotype was observed a few times. It has no known antigen specificity. Base qualities were left out, and no much larger clone turns up one base away. Libraries were prepared through PCR. The sequencer was an Illumina HiSeq 2500. TCR library preparation used molecular barcoding, with unique molecular identifiers applied to normalize quantification of the TCRbeta repertoire. Through fastp at Q25 and MiXCR, TCRdb rebuilt clones from the public reads, retaining in-frame beta chains. When rows share a CDR3 protein, they turn into one entry using the most common DNA and genes. In this sample the table shows hundreds of thousands of distinct CDR3 sequences, around 13% of which occur a single time. The ten largest clones take up around 0.76% of the sample. This sample was included in a study of T-cell reconstitution after alpha-beta-depleted transplantation in children (dated by TCRdb to 2015 to 2016). With respect to the entire study: Using TCR repertoire profiling, the study followed T-cell immune reconstitution in a quantitative way in children after TCRalphabeta/CD19-depleted allogeneic hematopoietic cell transplantation. Summary of the overall study and its limitations: About two months after transplant, the apparently early recovery of alphabetaT-cell counts reportedly depended on just several hundred clones that had expanded rapidly and came from non-depleted graft cells. In some patients, the high TCRbeta diversity seen at day 60 was put down to recipient T cells and intrathymic progenitors that had survived conditioning. Over the following months the frequencies of hyperexpanded clones went down, and after one year T-cell counts and TCRbeta diversity were mostly credited to newly produced T cells.

The sample's treatment or condition label, decoded: allogeneic hematopoietic cell transplantation with graft depleted of TCRalphabeta T cells and CD19 B cells. Transplant recipients were children who received TCRalphabeta/CD19-depleted allogeneic hematopoietic cell grafts. This TCR came from a girl under 10 years old with congenital amegakaryocytic thrombocytopenia, due to receive a stem cell transplant. The starting material was PBMCs, obtained before TCRalphabeta/CD19-depleted stem cell transplant.

The CDR3 sequence is CASSLGGALEQYF. The base sequence is TGCGCCAGCAGCTTGGGAGGGGCGCTGGAGCAGTACTTC. The rearrangement combines TRBV5-1 with TRBJ2-7; the D region may be TRBD1 or TRBD2, each matching 5 bases equally. The germline V gene yields SGHRS for CDR1 and YFSETQ for CDR2. Reading from cysteine to phenylalanine, the CDR3 counts 13 amino acids. Only the CDR3 part of the read is kept: 39 bases, read in frame from the first base. The V and J ends are trimmed by 0 bases and 7 bases, leaving 11 bases between them.